One and the same sample provided the 10 T cell receptor beta chains below, sequenced in a study of T cell changes during pregnancy in multiple sclerosis. The method was immunoSEQ multiplex PCR; TCRdb's version includes in-frame clones alone and lacks a portion of them. Among around 50,000 clones listed, about 87% were seen once. Sequencing used peripheral blood from another person, used as feeder cells. These receptors all stem from a human donor whose cells served as feeder cells for cultures in a pregnancy study.

The J gene is TRBJ1-4, the V gene TRBV6-5, with a tentative D call TRBD1 (6 bases). V lost 2 bases to trimming and J lost 5 bases, with 15 bases between them. Germline V gene sequence: CDR1 MNHEY, CDR2 SVGAGI. This CDR3 spans 16 amino acids. In DNA form, the CDR3 reads TGTGCCAGCAGTTACCCGATTCAGGACAGAAATGAAAAACTGTTTTTT. It is translated as CASSYPIQDRNEKLFF.

This rearrangement joins TRBV11-1 to TRBJ1-1; D uncertain. This CDR3 is built from 12 residues. Trimming cost V 5 bases and J 12 bases, with 16 bases left between them. Germline V gene data show CDR1 as SGHAT and CDR2 as FQDESV (reference sequence). Here the CDR3 DNA reads TGTGCCAGCAGCAGGCGGCAGGAACGATCTTTCTTT. It is translated as CASSRRQERSFF.

The V and J genes are TRBV7-2 and TRBJ2-5; 8 nucleotides match TRBD1. Germline V gives CDR1 SGHTA, CDR2 FQGNSA. The J segment lost 4 bases and the V segment lost 1 base, leaving 5 bases of the junction unmatched. The CDR3 runs to 15 residues. The CDR3 reads CASSLGRGQGETQYF. The CDR3 nucleotides are TGTGCCAGCAGCTTAGGCAGGGGGCAGGGAGAGACCCAGTACTTC.

The chain couples TRBV5-6 to TRBJ1-2; D not resolved. Looked up from germline, CDR1 is SGHDT and CDR2 is YYEEEE. CDR3 length: 15 residues. The V end lost 2 bases, the J end lost 2 bases, and 13 bases lay between the germline ends. DNA for the CDR3: TGTGCCAGCAGCTTTGTCCGGGGAGAGAACTATGGCTACACCTTC. Residues: CASSFVRGENYGYTF. Variable domain in full (rest from reference TRBV5-6 and TRBJ1-2): DAGVTQSPTHLIKTRGQQVTLRCSPKSGHDTVSWYQQALGQGPQFIFQYYEEEERQRGNFPDRFSGHQFPNYSSELNVNALLLGDSALYLCASSFVRGENYGYTFGSGTRLTVV.

The V gene is TRBV18, the J gene TRBJ2-7; possibly TRBD2 for D (5 bases). V was cut by 3 bases and J by 0 bases, with 9 bases left in between. This CDR3 comprises 14 residues. The V gene's germline CDR1 is KGHSH and CDR2 LQKENI. The CDR3 protein is CASSPSGNSYEQYF. The CDR3 DNA is TGTGCCAGCTCACCCTCCGGGAACTCCTACGAGCAGTACTTC.

V gene TRBV5-8 combines with J gene TRBJ1-3, with D maybe TRBD1 (5 bases). The germline V gene encodes CDR1 SGHTS and CDR2 YDEGEE. The CDR3 is 15 amino acids. V lost 2 bases and J 8 bases, leaving 17 bases between the germline ends. CDR3 region: CASSFQGKSGYTIYF. The CDR3 DNA reads as TGTGCCAGCAGCTTTCAGGGAAAATCGGGATACACCATATATTTT.

Only one count was recorded for this clone. This sequence joins TRBV5-1 and TRBJ2-2; TRBD1 agrees at 7 bases. Trimming took 0 bases from V and 0 from J; bases not matched to a gene: 2. The CDR3 length is 16 residues. CDR1 is SGHRS and CDR2 is YFSETQ in the germline V gene. CDR3 amino acids: CASSLETGTNTGELFF. The CDR3 DNA reads as TGCGCCAGCAGCTTGGAGACAGGGACGAACACCGGGGAGCTGTTTTTT. The whole variable domain, remainder taken from reference TRBV5-1 and TRBJ2-2, is KAGVTQTPRYLIKTRGQQVTLSCSPISGHRSVSWYQQTPGQGLQFLFEYFSETQRNKGNFPGRFSGRQFSNSRSEMNVSTLELGDSALYLCASSLETGTNTGELFFGEGSRLTVL.

The chain links TRBV28 to TRBJ1-2, with 7 bases lining up with TRBD1. The germline V gene encodes CDR1 MDHEN and CDR2 SYDVKM. V trimming: 5 bases; J trimming: 8 bases; junction bases outside the gene matches: 8. The CDR3 runs to 13 residues. For the CDR3, the DNA is TGTGCCAGCAGTCTTGACAGGGTAACGGGCTACACCTTC. Translated: CASSLDRVTGYTF.

This chain joins TRBV28 and TRBJ1-2; 10 bases map to TRBD1. Germline CDR1 and CDR2: MDHEN and SYDVKM. CDR3 length: 15 amino acids. Trimming took 5 bases from V and 6 from J; bases not matched to a gene: 9. The chain's CDR3 is CASSPPGQGYDGYTF. As DNA, the CDR3 is TGTGCCAGCAGTCCCCCGGGACAGGGGTATGATGGCTACACCTTC.

V gene TRBV11-2 combines with J gene TRBJ1-5; perhaps TRBD1 as D (5 bases). The length of the CDR3 is 14 residues. Trimming removed 5 bases at V and 8 bases at J, with 16 bases between. Germline CDR1 is SGHAT and CDR2 is FQNNGV. Here the CDR3 reads CASSPWGGDEPQHF. CDR3 sequence (DNA): TGTGCCAGCAGCCCCTGGGGGGGGGATGAGCCCCAGCATTTT.